Listed here are 18 T cell receptor beta chains from one sample, sequenced in a study of blood T cell repertoires in COVID-19. Profiled with immunoSEQ multiplex PCR; TCRdb holds only in-frame clones, not every one. The repertoire holds some 88,000 clones, with 86% as singletons. The sequenced sample consisted of peripheral blood. The receptors were sampled from a man aged 60-69 years with acute or convalescent COVID-19.

The chain couples TRBV19 to TRBJ2-3; 7 nucleotides align to TRBD1. Germline values: CDR1 LNHDA, CDR2 SQIVND (reference sequence). V was pared by 3 bases and J by 4 bases, with 7 bases of the junction left unmatched. This CDR3 has 15 amino acids. In nucleotides, the CDR3 is TGTGCCAGTAGTATGGGGAAACAGGGGCCAGATACGCAGTATTTT. Encoded protein: CASSMGKQGPDTQYF.

This clone was picked up a small number of times. The rearrangement uses TRBV18 and TRBJ1-1; unclear D gene. V was trimmed by 2 bases and J by 0 bases, leaving 10 bases between them. Per germline, CDR1 KGHSH and CDR2 LQKENI. CDR3 length: 15 amino acids. CDR3 coding DNA: TGTGCCAGCTCACCAGAGATAAAAATGAACACTGAAGCTTTCTTT. This sequence encodes CASSPEIKMNTEAFF. Together with reference TRBV18 and TRBJ1-1, the CDR3 gives the full variable domain: NAGVMQNPRHLVRRRGQEARLRCSPMKGHSHVYWYRQLPEEGLKFMVYLQKENIIDESGMPKERFSAEFPKEGPSILRIQQVVRGDSAAYFCASSPEIKMNTEAFFGQGTRLTVV.

J is TRBJ2-7 and V is TRBV7-6; D call uncertain. Trimming shortened V by 4 bases and J by 6 bases, and 13 bases separated the two germline ends. Germline-derived CDR1 and CDR2 are SGHVS and FNYEAQ. The CDR3 runs 13 residues. Written as DNA, the CDR3 is TGTGCCAGCAGCTCAGACCTAGACCGCGAGCAGTACTTC. This translates into CASSSDLDREQYF.

This clone was seen once. The V and J genes are TRBV2 and TRBJ2-5; TRBD1 matches 7 bases. Germline assignment: CDR1 SNHLY and CDR2 FYNNEI. The CDR3 is made up of 15 amino acids. V dropped 5 bases and J dropped 1; count of bases not matched to a gene: 7. The chain's CDR3 is CASSRTGLPQETQYF. The CDR3 DNA follows: TGTGCCAGCAGTCGGACAGGTCTTCCCCAAGAGACCCAGTACTTC.

This clone was observed once. V is TRBV24-1 and J is TRBJ1-2, with 9 bases lining up with TRBD1. The CDR3 consists of 14 residues. Trimming took 4 bases from V and 7 from J; bases not matched to a gene: 6. Germline CDR1 and CDR2: KGHDR and SFDVKD. The CDR3 region is CATSESGTGTGYTF. The DNA of the CDR3 is TGTGCCACCAGTGAATCCGGGACAGGGACTGGCTACACCTTC.

This clone was picked up one time. The chain is built from TRBV10-1 and TRBJ2-7; 12 positions agree with TRBD1. The CDR3 contains 17 residues. J gave up 2 bases and V 4 bases, and 9 bases lay outside the gene matches. Germline V gene data show CDR1 as WNHNN and CDR2 as SYGVQD (reference sequence). This CDR3 reads CASSGPLGQGATYEQYF. The CDR3 nucleotides are TGCGCCAGCAGTGGGCCCTTGGGACAGGGGGCGACCTACGAGCAGTACTTC.

V is TRBV5-1 and J is TRBJ1-1; the D gene is possibly TRBD1 (5 bases). Germline CDR1 is SGHRS and CDR2 is YFSETQ. Trimming took off 3 bases at V and 1 base at J, with 13 bases between the two ends. The CDR3 sequence is 15 residues long. CDR3 protein: CASSSSRVKNTEAFF. In nucleotides, the CDR3 is TGCGCCAGCAGCTCGAGCAGGGTTAAGAACACTGAAGCTTTCTTT.

The V gene is TRBV24-1, the J gene TRBJ2-7; D may be TRBD1 (6 bases). In germline, CDR1 is KGHDR, CDR2 SFDVKD. This CDR3 is 16 amino acids long. V was pared by 5 bases and J by 2 bases, with 18 bases between. This CDR3 is CATSAISTGTTYEQYF. For the CDR3, the DNA is TGTGCCACCAGTGCCATCTCGACAGGAACAACCTACGAGCAGTACTTC.

The count of this clone is one. The genes are TRBV5-4 and TRBJ1-2, with D perhaps matching TRBD1 (5 bases). This CDR3 spans 14 amino acids. The germline V and J ends were trimmed by 1 base and 7 bases, with 14 bases remaining between them. Looked up from germline, CDR1 is SGHNT and CDR2 is YYREEE (reference sequence). CDR3 nucleotides: TGTGCCAGCAGCTTGCCCGGCAGGGCTGGTGGCTACACCTTC. It yields the protein CASSLPGRAGGYTF.

The chain's CDR3 is CATGGAGTRGNTIYF. In DNA form, the CDR3 reads TGTGCCACCGGGGGGGCAGGAACGAGGGGAAACACCATATATTTT. This sequence joins TRBV15 and TRBJ1-3; tentative D call: TRBD1 (6 bases). Between the trimmed V and J ends, which lost 8 bases and 4 bases, there was a span of 18 bases. The CDR3 spans 15 residues. Per germline, CDR1 LNHNV and CDR2 YYDKDF (reference sequence).

CDR3 in DNA: TGCGCCAGCAGTGAGACAGGACAGAATAATTCACCCCTCCACTTT. Its protein product is CASSETGQNNSPLHF. V usage is TRBV10-2 and J usage is TRBJ1-6; possible D gene TRBD1, 6 bases. This CDR3 comprises 15 residues. Germline CDR1 WSHSY, CDR2 SAAADI. Trimming took off 2 bases at V and 5 bases at J, with 10 bases between the two ends.

The genes are TRBV27 and TRBJ1-6; the match to TRBD1 covers 12 bases. V shed 4 bases and J 6 bases; nucleotides not matched to a gene: 4. Per the germline V gene, CDR1 is MNHEY and CDR2 is SMNVEV (reference sequence). The CDR3 consists of 16 residues. This CDR3 is CASSSGQGASNSPLHF. The CDR3 region has the DNA TGTGCCAGCAGTTCGGGACAGGGGGCAAGTAATTCACCCCTCCACTTT.

The chain uses TRBV19 and TRBJ1-5; unclear D gene. The ends were cut back, 7 bases at V and 6 bases at J, with 19 bases in the middle. This CDR3 is built from 15 residues. Germline CDR1 reads LNHDA; CDR2 reads SQIVND (reference sequence). CDR3 protein: CASTILSGRGQPQHF. Written as DNA, the CDR3 is TGTGCCAGTACGATCCTGTCCGGGAGAGGTCAGCCCCAGCATTTT.

The V gene is TRBV6-6, the J gene TRBJ2-1; perhaps TRBD1 as D (5 bases). V was pared by 6 bases and J by 9 bases, with 12 bases between. CDR1 is MNHNY, CDR2 SVGAGI, per germline (reference sequence). CDR3 length: 12 amino acids. In nucleotides, the CDR3 is TGTGCCAGCAGATTGACAGCACCTGAGCAGTTCTTC. Its protein product is CASRLTAPEQFF.

DNA for the CDR3: TGTGCCAGCAGCTTGGGTCGCGGAGGCACTGAAGCTTTCTTT. Translating gives CASSLGRGGTEAFF. The J gene is TRBJ1-1, the V gene TRBV11-2; the D is unclear. CDR3 length equals 14 residues. Germline V gene sequence: CDR1 SGHAT, CDR2 FQNNGV. The V and J ends lost 3 bases and 4 bases respectively, with 12 bases between them.

The rearrangement joins TRBV3-1 (or the pseudogene TRBV3-2) to TRBJ1-4, with D unclear. The CDR3 has 14 amino acids. V was shortened by 2 bases and J by 4 bases, with 8 bases between the two germline ends. The germline CDR1 and CDR2 sequences are LGHDT and YNNKEL (reference sequence). CDR3 loop: CASSQRTVNEKLFF. The CDR3 DNA is TGTGCCAGCAGCCAACGAACGGTTAATGAAAAACTGTTTTTT.

The rearrangement links TRBV3-1 (or the pseudogene TRBV3-2) to TRBJ2-7; D perhaps matches TRBD2 (6 bases). This CDR3 comprises 13 residues. Trimming took 5 bases from V and 7 from J, leaving 15 bases between them. CDR1 and CDR2 from the germline V gene are LGHDT and YNNKEL (reference sequence). CDR3 sequence reads: CASSNLGLREQYF. The CDR3, as DNA: TGTGCCAGCAGCAATCTGGGACTGCGGGAGCAGTACTTC.

The rearrangement joins TRBV3-1 (or the pseudogene TRBV3-2) to TRBJ1-2, with D tentatively TRBD1 (5 bases). CDR1 is LGHDT and CDR2 is YNNKEL in the germline V gene (reference sequence). This CDR3 comprises 14 residues. V was cut by 3 bases and J by 4 bases, with 12 bases left in between. As DNA, the CDR3 is TGTGCCAGCAGCCAGGGGCCCTCTGGCTATGGCTACACCTTC. Its protein is CASSQGPSGYGYTF.